These 26 T cell receptor beta chains were all obtained from the same sample, sequenced in a study. TCRdb fed the RT-PCR reads into MiXCR, producing one record per CDR3 protein. The sample has hundreds of thousands of distinct CDR3 sequences, more than 13% seen once. The source material was memory CD4+ T cells from blood. The receptors shown here come from a female donor in good health, serving as a healthy control.

Only a few counts were recorded for this clonotype. This rearrangement joins TRBV12-3 or TRBV12-4 to TRBJ2-7; TRBD2 is a possible D gene (5 bases). The CDR3 has 13 amino acids. V lost 4 bases and J 0 bases, leaving 7 bases between the germline ends. The CDR3 protein is CASSSGISYEQYF. CDR3 coding DNA: TGTGCCAGCAGTTCCGGGATCTCCTACGAGCAGTACTTC.

The J gene is TRBJ2-7, the V gene TRBV29-1; 10 nucleotides align to TRBD1. The CDR3 is 12 amino acids. V gave up 6 bases and J gave up 5 bases; unmatched junction bases: 4. CDR1 is SQVTM and CDR2 is ANQGSEA in the germline V gene. CDR3 in amino acids: CSVGTGVHEQYF. CDR3 DNA: TGCAGCGTCGGGACAGGGGTCCACGAGCAGTACTTC.

Many counts were recorded for this clonotype. The gene calls are TRBV4-3 and TRBJ2-7, with 10 bases aligning to TRBD2. The germline V gene has CDR1 LGHNA and CDR2 YSLEER. The length of the CDR3 is 16 residues. J gave up 1 base and V 1 base, and 4 bases lay outside the gene matches. CDR3: CASSQGPSGGSYEQYF. The CDR3 region has the DNA TGCGCCAGCAGCCAAGGTCCTAGCGGGGGTTCCTACGAGCAGTACTTC.

This clonotype has at least ten counts. This rearrangement joins TRBV12-3 or TRBV12-4 to TRBJ2-3, with a possible D match to TRBD2 (8 bases). Trimming pared 5 bases from V and 0 bases from J, leaving 24 bases between. There are 19 residues in the CDR3. The DNA for the CDR3 is TGTGCCAGCAGTCCGATAGGGGGCGGGGGGTGGATAAGCACAGATACGCAGTATTTT. Translating it yields CASSPIGGGGWISTDTQYF.

The chain links TRBV5-6 to TRBJ2-6; D remains ambiguous. V dropped 4 bases and J dropped 0 bases, with 8 bases sitting between them. CDR1 SGHDT and CDR2 YYEEEE come from the germline V gene. This CDR3 has 15 residues. The CDR3 sequence: CASSIQPSGANVLTF. DNA of the CDR3: TGTGCCAGCAGCATTCAACCCTCTGGGGCCAACGTCCTGACTTTC.

This clonotype has more than one count but fewer than ten. The chain uses TRBV19 and TRBJ1-5; TRBD1 is a possible D gene (6 bases). Trimming removed 7 bases at V and 4 bases at J, with 11 bases between. The CDR3 spans 13 residues. The germline CDR1 and CDR2 sequences are LNHDA and SQIVND (reference sequence). CDR3 nucleotides: TGTGCCAGTAACCTTGACAGGAATCAGCCCCAGCATTTT. This codes for CASNLDRNQPQHF.

The chain couples TRBV14 to TRBJ2-1, with D hard to call. Germline V CDR1 and CDR2: SGHDN, FVKESK. Trimming shortened V by 4 bases and J by 9 bases, and 13 bases separated the two germline ends. CDR3 length equals 13 residues. Here the CDR3 reads CASSLILKGEQFF. CDR3 coding DNA: TGTGCCAGCAGCCTGATCTTAAAGGGTGAGCAGTTCTTC. Using reference TRBV14 and TRBJ2-1 for the parts outside the CDR3, the full variable domain is EAGVTQFPSHSVIEKGQTVTLRCDPISGHDNLYWYRRVMGKEIKFLLHFVKESKQDESGMPNNRFLAERTGGTYSTLKVQPAELEDSGVYFCASSLILKGEQFFGPGTRLTVL.

This clonotype was picked up a small number of times. V gene TRBV27 combines with J gene TRBJ2-7; TRBD2 might be the D (5 bases). V was clipped by 5 bases and J by 0 bases, with 23 bases between them. The CDR3 is 18 residues long. CDR1 and CDR2 from the germline V gene are MNHEY and SMNVEV (reference sequence). The CDR3 protein is CASSPLTGGAPSSYEQYF. For the CDR3, the DNA is TGTGCCAGCAGTCCCCTTACCGGAGGAGCCCCAAGCTCCTACGAGCAGTACTTC.

This clonotype showed up just a few times. The chain uses TRBV18 and TRBJ1-2; D gene unclear. The germline gives CDR1 KGHSH, CDR2 LQKENI. This CDR3 has 13 amino acids. V was cut by 0 bases and J by 6 bases, with 8 bases left in between. CDR3 DNA sequence: TGTGCCAGCTCACCACCCCTAAGGCATGGCTACACCTTC. This encodes CASSPPLRHGYTF.

The chain has TRBV28 and TRBJ1-5; maybe TRBD1 (5 bases). Trimming stripped 5 bases from V and 3 bases from J, with 14 bases between. Germline CDR1 MDHEN, CDR2 SYDVKM. The length of the CDR3 is 15 residues. The CDR3 loop is CASSGGDADNQPQHF. The CDR3 region has the DNA TGTGCCAGCAGTGGGGGGGACGCGGACAATCAGCCCCAGCATTTT.

This clonotype was observed a few times. V is TRBV7-6 and J is TRBJ1-1, with D unresolved. V lost 5 bases and J lost 3, with 10 bases in between. This CDR3 is built from 13 residues. Looked up from germline, CDR1 is SGHVS and CDR2 is FNYEAQ. The CDR3 DNA is TGTGCCAGCAGCAACTCGCCGTACACTGAAGCTTTCTTT. Its protein product is CASSNSPYTEAFF.

V and J are TRBV20-1 and TRBJ1-3; D unclear. This CDR3 comprises 14 residues. The ends were cut back, 1 base at V and 1 base at J, with 8 bases in the middle. Germline loops: CDR1 DFQATT, CDR2 SNEGSKA (reference sequence). CDR3 residues: CSARVALSGNTIYF. The CDR3 DNA is TGCAGTGCTAGAGTAGCGCTTTCTGGAAACACCATATATTTT.

This clonotype has ten or more counts. The V call is TRBV20-1, the J call TRBJ2-7, with a tentative D call TRBD1 (6 bases). CDR1 DFQATT and CDR2 SNEGSKA come from the germline V gene (reference sequence). The CDR3 extends over 12 amino acids. The CDR3 loop is CSTDSQGYEQYF. CDR3 bases: TGCAGCACCGATTCACAGGGTTACGAGCAGTACTTC.

This clonotype was counted ten times or more. This chain links TRBV6-5 with TRBJ2-5, with 8 bases matching TRBD2. V lost 7 bases and J lost 2; bases outside the gene matches: 9. The germline V gene encodes CDR1 MNHEY and CDR2 SVGAGI. The CDR3 is made up of 15 amino acids. DNA for the CDR3: TGTGCCAGCACCGCCCTAGCGGGTGGACAAGAGACCCAGTACTTC. Protein sequence: CASTALAGGQETQYF.

This clonotype was detected only a few times. V usage is TRBV10-3 and J usage is TRBJ1-1; tentatively, D is TRBD1 (5 bases). The CDR3 contains 14 residues. Trimming took off 3 bases at V and 0 bases at J, with 8 bases between the two ends. Germline V gene lookup returns CDR1 ENHRY and CDR2 SYGVKD. For the CDR3, the DNA is TGTGCCATCAGTGATGGGGCAATGAACACTGAAGCTTTCTTT. Translated, it gives CAISDGAMNTEAFF.

The genes are TRBV19 and TRBJ2-2; 7 nucleotides match TRBD2. CDR1 LNHDA and CDR2 SQIVND come from the germline V gene (reference sequence). The CDR3 runs to 16 residues. V was pared by 4 bases and J by 2 bases, with 7 bases of the junction left unmatched. CDR3 amino acids: CASSKMGGSNTGELFF. The CDR3 DNA reads as TGTGCCAGTAGTAAGATGGGGGGGTCCAACACCGGGGAGCTGTTTTTT.

V and J are TRBV5-5 and TRBJ1-1; TRBD1 might be the D (5 bases). V was trimmed by 6 bases and J by 0 bases, leaving 12 bases between them. This CDR3 has 14 amino acids. Per the germline V gene, CDR1 is SGHKS and CDR2 is YYEKEE (reference sequence). The CDR3 nucleotides are TGTGCCAGCACTTGGGGGATTATGAACACTGAAGCTTTCTTT. This translates into CASTWGIMNTEAFF.

This clonotype has only a few counts. The rearrangement uses TRBV7-2 and TRBJ2-2; 10 bases line up with TRBD2. Per the germline V gene, CDR1 is SGHTA and CDR2 is FQGNSA. With 4 bases clipped from V and 5 bases from J, the junction kept 4 bases outside the gene matches. The CDR3 is 15 amino acids. The CDR3 loop is CASSSGLAATGELFF. The CDR3 nucleotides read TGTGCCAGCAGCTCCGGACTAGCGGCTACCGGGGAGCTGTTTTTT.

J is TRBJ1-6 and V is TRBV3-1, with 9 bases fitting TRBD1. After removal of 10 bases from V and 8 bases from J, the junction contained 3 bases not matched to a gene. Germline V gives CDR1 LGHDT, CDR2 YNNKEL (reference sequence). This CDR3 contains 12 residues. The CDR3 here is CATRQGDSPLHF. CDR3 nucleotides: TGTGCCACCAGACAGGGGGATTCACCCCTCCACTTT.

The chain carries TRBV11-2 and TRBJ1-1; 8 bases line up with TRBD1. With 5 bases clipped from V and 4 bases from J, the junction kept 6 bases outside the gene matches. Germline assignment: CDR1 SGHAT and CDR2 FQNNGV. The CDR3 is 14 residues long. The DNA for the CDR3 is TGTGCCAGCAGCGGGGGGACAGGAGCCACTGAAGCTTTCTTT. It encodes CASSGGTGATEAFF. Using reference TRBV11-2 and TRBJ1-1 for the parts outside the CDR3, the full variable domain is EAGVAQSPRYKIIEKRQSVAFWCNPISGHATLYWYQQILGQGPKLLIQFQNNGVVDDSQLPKDRFSAERLKGVDSTLKIQPAKLEDSAVYLCASSGGTGATEAFFGQGTRLTVV.

This clonotype has more than one count but fewer than ten. The rearrangement links TRBV5-1 to TRBJ1-2; TRBD1 aligns across 7 bases. Per germline, CDR1 SGHRS and CDR2 YFSETQ. The CDR3 spans 15 residues. Trimming at V came to 4 bases and at J to 1 base, leaving 7 bases not matched to a gene. CDR3 protein: CASSAGQTINYGYTF. In nucleotides, the CDR3 is TGCGCCAGCAGCGCGGGACAGACAATTAACTATGGCTACACCTTC.

The V and J genes are TRBV7-9 and TRBJ1-6; D uncertain. With 5 bases removed from V and 8 bases from J, the gap between germline ends came to 10 bases. This CDR3 is 13 amino acids long. CDR1 and CDR2 (germline): SEHNR, FQNEAQ (reference sequence). CDR3: CASSPLDYSPLHF. The CDR3 DNA reads TGTGCCAGCAGCCCCCTGGATTATTCACCCCTCCACTTT.

This clonotype showed up just a few times. The V call is TRBV9, the J call TRBJ1-1, with a possible D match to TRBD1 (5 bases). Germline V gives CDR1 SGDLS, CDR2 YYNGEE. Trimming stripped 3 bases from V and 0 bases from J, with 15 bases between. CDR3 length equals 16 residues. In nucleotides, the CDR3 is TGTGCCAGCAGCGCGGGACTGACATATATGAACACTGAAGCTTTCTTT. As protein: CASSAGLTYMNTEAFF.

This clonotype came up a few times. One end of the junction is discordant with germline, which a read error may explain. The chain employs TRBV20-1 and TRBJ1-3; tentatively, D is TRBD1 (6 bases). The CDR3 spans 15 residues. Germline V gene sequence: CDR1 DFQATT, CDR2 SNEGSKA (reference sequence). In DNA form, the CDR3 reads TGCAGTGCTACTACAGGGAATCCCTCTGTAAACACCATATATTTT. Protein product: CSATTGNPSVNTIYF.

This clonotype has just a few counts. The chain has TRBV5-6 and TRBJ2-3; D unclear. V lost 0 bases and J 0 bases, leaving 8 bases between the germline ends. The germline V gene has CDR1 SGHDT and CDR2 YYEEEE. This CDR3 has 15 residues. The CDR3 DNA reads as TGTGCCAGCAGCTTGGCTCCATCTAGCACAGATACGCAGTATTTT. As protein: CASSLAPSSTDTQYF.

This clonotype was counted many times. The chain is built from TRBV10-3 and TRBJ2-2, with 9 bases matching TRBD1. Germline lookup yields CDR1 ENHRY and CDR2 SYGVKD. This CDR3 has 16 amino acids. The ends lost 5 bases at V and 5 bases at J; junction bases unmatched: 9. This chain's CDR3 is CAISSQGASVTGELFF. CDR3 DNA: TGTGCCATCAGTTCACAGGGGGCGTCGGTTACCGGGGAGCTGTTTTTT.